The clone carrying this TCR beta chain has ten or more counts. The antigen remains undetermined. The record originates from a study of T cells after yellow fever vaccination. Study-wide background: Low-cell-number fractions underwent preparation using SMART-Seq v4 Ultra Low Input.

The study's findings and limits: The booster saw the reappearance of most primary-vaccination clones (about 95% CD4, 88% CD8).

A universal primer site and UMIs were added as TCR cDNA was made by 5'RACE template switching. TCRdb re-called the 5' RACE reads with MiXCR, one entry per CDR3 protein. The sample includes tens of thousands of distinct CDR3 sequences, around 7% of them seen just once. There are 17 residues in the CDR3. The trim removed 2 bases at V and 4 bases at J, leaving 6 bases unmatched. Germline loops: CDR1 SGHRS, CDR2 YFSETQ. The sample here was CD8+ T cells sorted from PBMCs, taken on the day of the yellow fever booster vaccination. The sequence derives from a man aged 30 to 45 who received the YFV17D yellow fever vaccine. The V and J genes are TRBV5-1 and TRBJ2-3; TRBD2 matches 14 bases. CDR3: CASSFGLAGGVADTQYF. The DNA for the CDR3 is TGCGCCAGCAGCTTCGGACTAGCGGGAGGTGTGGCAGATACGCAGTATTTT.